The clone carrying this TCR beta chain was observed a single time. The record originates from a study of blood T cell repertoires in COVID-19. This CDR3 region has 13 residues. CDR1 is SGDLS and CDR2 is YYNGEE in the germline V gene. V was shortened by 0 bases and J by 5 bases, with 7 bases between the two germline ends. Profiling relied on immunoSEQ multiplex PCR, and the TCRdb table lists in-frame clones only, not all of them. Among about 120,000 clones, 75% to 90% were seen once, and the ten largest hold approximately 20%. The V gene is TRBV9, the J gene TRBJ2-3; D is unresolved. The sequenced material came from peripheral blood. The TCR sequence derives from a human donor with acute or convalescent COVID-19. The donor label of this sample is uncertain. The CDR3 sequence: CASSVVALDTQYF. As DNA, the CDR3 is TGTGCCAGCAGCGTAGTGGCCTTAGATACGCAGTATTTT. Full variable domain (remainder filled in from reference TRBV9 and TRBJ2-3): DSGVTQTPKHLITATGQRVTLRCSPRSGDLSVYWYQQSLDQGLQFLIQYYNGEERAKGNILERFSAQQFPDLHSELNLSSLELGDSALYFCASSVVALDTQYFGPGTRLTVL.